This passage covers 15 T cell receptor beta chains from one sample sequenced in a study of T cell responses to AZD1222 COVID-19 vaccine. The protocol was immunoSEQ multiplex PCR, while the TCRdb copy is restricted to in-frame clones and leaves out a portion. This table has 100,000 to 150,000 clones, roughly 84% appearing once. The sample here was peripheral blood, taken 28 days after the second AZD1222 dose. The source of these receptors is an adult who received the AZD1222 COVID-19 vaccine.

This clone came up once. The V call is TRBV28, the J call TRBJ1-4; D perhaps matches TRBD1 (5 bases). With 3 bases removed from V and 5 bases from J, the gap between germline ends came to 7 bases. This CDR3 region has 13 residues. From germline, CDR1 is MDHEN and CDR2 SYDVKM. The CDR3 sequence is CASSLRQNEKLFF. CDR3 nucleotide sequence: TGTGCCAGCAGTTTGAGACAGAATGAAAAACTGTTTTTT.

This chain links TRBV6-5 with TRBJ1-2; possible D gene TRBD1, 5 bases. CDR3 length: 15 residues. Germline V gene data show CDR1 as MNHEY and CDR2 as SVGAGI. The V and J ends lost 7 bases and 4 bases respectively, with 19 bases between them. The CDR3 coding sequence is TGTGCCAGCATTAAGACAGCGGGGAAGAGCTATGGCTACACCTTC. Its protein is CASIKTAGKSYGYTF.

The gene calls are TRBV12-5 and TRBJ2-7; 10 positions agree with TRBD1. The trim removed 7 bases at V and 4 bases at J, leaving 7 bases unmatched. CDR3 length: 14 amino acids. The germline V gene encodes CDR1 LGHNT and CDR2 FRNRAP. The CDR3 loop reads CASVLRDRGYEQYF. The CDR3 nucleotides are TGTGCTAGTGTCCTCCGGGACAGGGGTTACGAGCAGTACTTC.

This clone was recorded only once. V gene TRBV9 combines with J gene TRBJ2-7; D remains ambiguous. The germline gives CDR1 SGDLS, CDR2 YYNGEE. The CDR3 extends over 15 amino acids. V was cut by 0 bases and J by 0 bases, with 10 bases left in between. The CDR3 nucleotides are TGTGCCAGCAGCGTAGGGTACAGCCGCTCCTACGAGCAGTACTTC. Translated, it gives CASSVGYSRSYEQYF.

This sequence joins TRBV7-9 and TRBJ1-6, with D uncertain. CDR3 size: 15 residues. V was clipped by 3 bases and J by 3 bases, with 9 bases between them. Per the germline V gene, CDR1 is SEHNR and CDR2 is FQNEAQ (reference sequence). CDR3 sequence reads: CASSFRASYNSPLHF. The CDR3 region has the DNA TGTGCCAGCAGCTTTCGGGCCAGCTATAATTCACCCCTCCACTTT. Together with reference TRBV7-9 and TRBJ1-6, the CDR3 gives the full variable domain: DTGVSQNPRHKITKRGQNVTFRCDPISEHNRLYWYRQTLGQGPEFLTYFQNEAQLEKSRLLSDRFSAERPKGSFSTLEIQRTEQGDSAMYLCASSFRASYNSPLHFGNGTRLTVT.

In DNA, the CDR3 is TGTGCCAGTAGTATCCTAGGGGGGAACACTGAAGCTTTCTTT. This gives the protein CASSILGGNTEAFF. This sequence joins TRBV19 and TRBJ1-1; tentatively, D is TRBD1 (6 bases). Germline V lookup: CDR1 LNHDA, CDR2 SQIVND (reference sequence). CDR3 length: 14 residues. With 3 bases removed from V and 1 base from J, the gap between germline ends came to 9 bases.

The chain joins TRBV6-2 or TRBV6-3 to TRBJ1-2; no reliable D call. CDR1 and CDR2 (germline): MNHEY, SVGEGT. Trimming stripped 3 bases from V and 1 base from J, with 6 bases between. The CDR3 totals 13 residues. CDR3 in DNA: TGTGCCAGCAGTTATCGAATTAACTATGGCTACACCTTC. Its protein is CASSYRINYGYTF.

This clone has just a few counts. The gene calls are TRBV10-2 and TRBJ2-2; D is undetermined. The germline V and J ends were trimmed by 6 bases and 2 bases, with 7 bases remaining between them. The CDR3 consists of 13 residues. The germline V gene has CDR1 WSHSY and CDR2 SAAADI. DNA for the CDR3: TGCGCCAGCAGGTGGCTTAACACCGGGGAGCTGTTTTTT. Residues: CASRWLNTGELFF.

The chain carries TRBV6-5 and TRBJ2-1, with 8 bases matching TRBD2. The V segment lost 7 bases and the J segment 7 bases; nucleotides outside the gene matches: 6. Germline loops: CDR1 MNHEY, CDR2 SVGAGI. This CDR3 contains 13 residues. The CDR3 here is CASKAGGRNEQFF. The CDR3 coding sequence is TGTGCCAGCAAGGCGGGGGGCAGGAATGAGCAGTTCTTC.

The chain combines TRBV9 with TRBJ2-3, with 13 bases aligning to TRBD2. The trim removed 7 bases at V and 8 bases at J, leaving 13 bases unmatched. The CDR3 loop spans 16 amino acids. Germline values: CDR1 SGDLS, CDR2 YYNGEE. This CDR3 is CASAPEVGLAGVTQYF. The DNA for the CDR3 is TGTGCCAGCGCCCCCGAGGTCGGACTAGCGGGGGTTACGCAGTATTTT.

The chain has TRBV5-1 and TRBJ2-3; TRBD2 might be the D (6 bases). The V gene lost 0 bases and the J gene lost 6 bases, with 11 bases spanning the gap. CDR1 is SGHRS and CDR2 is YFSETQ in the germline V gene. The CDR3 is 14 amino acids. The CDR3 protein is CASSLVSGGDTQYF. In nucleotides, the CDR3 is TGCGCCAGCAGCTTGGTTAGCGGAGGGGATACGCAGTATTTT. The full variable domain, its missing parts supplied by reference TRBV5-1 and TRBJ2-3, is KAGVTQTPRYLIKTRGQQVTLSCSPISGHRSVSWYQQTPGQGLQFLFEYFSETQRNKGNFPGRFSGRQFSNSRSEMNVSTLELGDSALYLCASSLVSGGDTQYFGPGTRLTVL.

The J gene is TRBJ1-4, the V gene TRBV3-1 (or the pseudogene TRBV3-2), with D perhaps TRBD1 (6 bases). In germline, CDR1 is LGHDT, CDR2 YNNKEL (reference sequence). CDR3 length: 13 residues. V lost 7 bases and J 4 bases, leaving 10 bases between the germline ends. As DNA, the CDR3 is TGTGCCAGCAAAGGACAGTTTAATGAAAAACTGTTTTTT. Amino acid sequence: CASKGQFNEKLFF.

The chain combines TRBV24-1 with TRBJ1-5; D unclear. CDR1 is KGHDR, CDR2 SFDVKD, per germline. V was shortened by 7 bases and J by 3 bases, with 12 bases between the two germline ends. The CDR3 loop spans 14 amino acids. The CDR3 nucleotides read TGTGCCACCAGCGGTACAGAGATCAATCAGCCCCAGCATTTT. This codes for CATSGTEINQPQHF.

As regards this clone: The identical CDR3 is also encoded by other nucleotide sequences in the sample. This chain connects TRBV4-3 to TRBJ1-1; D possibly corresponds to TRBD1 (6 bases). The CDR3 covers 14 residues. Germline CDR1 and CDR2: LGHNA and YSLEER. V gave up 0 bases and J gave up 5 bases, with 10 bases separating them. CDR3 sequence (DNA): TGCGCCAGCAGCCAAGAGGGAGGGGGAACTGAAGCTTTCTTT. Protein sequence: CASSQEGGGTEAFF.

The rearrangement joins TRBV12-3 or TRBV12-4 to TRBJ2-3; no firm D call. Trimming cost V 5 bases and J 1 base, with 4 bases left between them. This CDR3 region has 12 residues. In DNA, the CDR3 is TGTGCCAGCAGTGGCCGCACAGATACGCAGTATTTT. Translated: CASSGRTDTQYF.